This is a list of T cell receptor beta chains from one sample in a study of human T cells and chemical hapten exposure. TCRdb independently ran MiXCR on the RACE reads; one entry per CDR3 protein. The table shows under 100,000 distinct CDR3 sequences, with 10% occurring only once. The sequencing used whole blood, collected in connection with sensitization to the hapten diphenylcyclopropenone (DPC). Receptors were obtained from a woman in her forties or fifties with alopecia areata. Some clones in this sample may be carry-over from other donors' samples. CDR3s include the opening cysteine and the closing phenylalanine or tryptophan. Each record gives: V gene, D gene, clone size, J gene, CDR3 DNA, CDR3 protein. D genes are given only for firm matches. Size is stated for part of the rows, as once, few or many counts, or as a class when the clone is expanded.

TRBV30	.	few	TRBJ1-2	TGTGCCTGGGGCTCGGGGGGGCATAACACCTTC	CAWGSGGHNTF
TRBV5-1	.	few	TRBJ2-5	TGCGCCAGCAGCTTGGACAGTCTGAGGGAGACCCAGTACTTC	CASSLDSLRETQYF
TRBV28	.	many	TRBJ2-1	TGTGCCGCGGGGATTTACAATGAGCAGTTCTTC	CAAGIYNEQFF
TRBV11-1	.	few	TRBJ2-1	TGTGCCAGCAGCTTAGACACTAGCTGGAGTGAGCAGTTCTTC	CASSLDTSWSEQFF
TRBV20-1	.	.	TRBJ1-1	TGCAGTGCTAGAGATGGGGGTGGAGGGAACACTGAAGCTTTCTTT	CSARDGGGGNTEAFF
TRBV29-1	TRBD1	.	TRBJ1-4	TGCAGCGTCCGACAGGGACTAAATGAAAAACTGTTTTTT	CSVRQGLNEKLFF
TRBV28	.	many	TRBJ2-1	TGTGCCAGCAGTCGGTATGAGCAGTTCTTC	CASSRYEQFF
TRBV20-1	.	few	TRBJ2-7	TGCAGTGCGCCAGGACCCGAGCAGTACTTC	CSAPGPEQYF
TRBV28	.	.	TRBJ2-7	TGTGCCAGCAGTTCAGGGAGCCACGAGCAGTACTTC	CASSSGSHEQYF
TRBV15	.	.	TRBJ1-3	TGTGCCACCAGGTCGGGGGGGAACACCATATATTTT	CATRSGGNTIYF
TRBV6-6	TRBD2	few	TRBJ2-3	TGTGCCAGCCTAGCGGGGGGGGCAGATACGCAGTATTTT	CASLAGGADTQYF
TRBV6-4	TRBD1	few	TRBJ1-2	TGTGCCAGCAGCCCCTTGGGGGGACAGCCGAGCTATGGCTACACCTTC	CASSPLGGQPSYGYTF
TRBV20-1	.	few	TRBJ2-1	TGCAGTGCTAGGGAGGGTAGCGGAGAGCAGTTCTTC	CSAREGSGEQFF
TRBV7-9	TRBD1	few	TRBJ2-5	TGTGCCAGCAGCCCGGGACAGGGGTTGCAAGAGACCCAGTACTTC	CASSPGQGLQETQYF
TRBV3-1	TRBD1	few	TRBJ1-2	TGTGCCAGCAGCCAAAGGGGACAGGACAAATTTACCTTC	CASSQRGQDKFTF
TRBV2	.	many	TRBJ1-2	TGTGCCAGCAGGAGGTTCGGGAACTATGGCTACACCTTC	CASRRFGNYGYTF
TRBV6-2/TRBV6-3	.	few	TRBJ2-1	TGTGCCAGCAGTCGGGACTTCGATGAGCAGTTCTTC	CASSRDFDEQFF
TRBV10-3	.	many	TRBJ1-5	TGTGCCATCAGTGATGGGGTTTATAGCAATCAGCCCCAGCATTTT	CAISDGVYSNQPQHF
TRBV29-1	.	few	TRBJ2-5	TGCAGCGTTCGGATGCGGTTACAAGAGACCCAGTACTTC	CSVRMRLQETQYF
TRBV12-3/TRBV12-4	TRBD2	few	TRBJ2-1	TGTGCCAGCAGCCCTCTAGCGGGAGGGCCGGTTGAGCAGTTCTTC	CASSPLAGGPVEQFF
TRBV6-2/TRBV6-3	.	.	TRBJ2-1	TGTGCCAGCAGGGATAGCGGCGACAATGAGCAGTTCTTC	CASRDSGDNEQFF
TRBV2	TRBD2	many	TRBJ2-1	TGTGCCAGCAGCGGCGAACTTGGACTAGCATCCGATGAGCAGTTCTTC	CASSGELGLASDEQFF
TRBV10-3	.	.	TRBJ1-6	TGTGCCATCAGAAACTCCTATAATTCACCCCTCCACTTT	CAIRNSYNSPLHF
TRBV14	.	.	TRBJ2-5	TGTGCCAGCAGCCAAGACCTAACCGCACGCACCCAGTACTTC	CASSQDLTARTQYF